The next 9 T cell receptor beta chains were all read from a single sample in a study of T cells in Graves' hyperthyroidism and ophthalmopathy. The source material, RNA transcripts, was used to amplify TCR beta CDR3 regions. TCR CDR3 underwent first-round RT-PCR with the HTBI primer set. One entry per CDR3 protein, called by TCRdb with MiXCR from the multiplex PCR reads. Of 350,000 to 500,000 distinct CDR3 sequences in the sample, around 15% were seen once. The sequenced sample consisted of blood. The receptors stem from a woman between 18 and 30 years old with Graves' hyperthyroidism.

V and J are TRBV20-1 and TRBJ2-6; a possible D gene is TRBD2 (5 bases). Looked up from germline, CDR1 is DFQATT and CDR2 is SNEGSKA (reference sequence). This CDR3 contains 14 residues. Between the trimmed V and J ends, which lost 5 bases and 4 bases, there was a span of 12 bases. The CDR3 coding sequence is TGCAGTGCTGCCCGGCGGGCCGGGGCCAACGTCCTGACTTTC. Amino acid sequence: CSAARRAGANVLTF.

The chain joins TRBV4-1 to TRBJ2-1; D might be TRBD2 (6 bases). The V end lost 4 bases, the J end lost 4 bases, and 17 bases lay between the germline ends. Germline V gene sequence: CDR1 MGHRA, CDR2 YSYEKL. The CDR3 loop spans 16 amino acids. For the CDR3, the DNA is TGCGCCAGCAGCCTCTCCGGGCTAGCGAAATACAATGAGCAGTTCTTC. It is translated as CASSLSGLAKYNEQFF.

About this clonotype: Since a much larger clone is just one base distant, this may be a read error. The chain is built from TRBV11-2 and TRBJ2-1; 10 bases fit TRBD2. The germline gives CDR1 SGHAT, CDR2 FQNNGV. This CDR3 contains 15 residues. CDR3 sequence (DNA): TGTGCCGGCAGCTCTTTTAGCGGGAGGCACAATGAGCAGTTCTTC. Its protein is CAGSSFSGRHNEQFF.

Many counts were recorded for this clonotype. The V gene is TRBV20-1, the J gene TRBJ2-3; 7 nucleotides agree with TRBD2. This CDR3 is 16 amino acids long. The V gene's germline CDR1 is DFQATT and CDR2 SNEGSKA (reference sequence). The junction had 10 bases not matched to a gene; V was cut back by 3 bases and J by 1 base. CDR3 bases: TGCAGTGCTAGTGATCCGGGGGGAAGGGGCACAGATACGCAGTATTTT. Residues: CSASDPGGRGTDTQYF.

In this sample, this clonotype turned up a few times. The chain is built from TRBV19 and TRBJ2-5; D remains unclear. V was shortened by 5 bases and J by 3 bases, with 16 bases between the two germline ends. This CDR3 contains 15 residues. Germline assignment: CDR1 LNHDA and CDR2 SQIVND (reference sequence). The CDR3, as DNA: TGTGCCAGTAGTTCCGGCCCTGGAGCGAAAGAGACCCAGTACTTC. Translated: CASSSGPGAKETQYF.

This clonotype was seen many times. This chain connects TRBV7-9 to TRBJ1-1; D not resolved. Germline V gene lookup returns CDR1 SEHNR and CDR2 FQNEAQ (reference sequence). This CDR3 is built from 13 residues. The ends were cut back, 1 base at V and 0 bases at J, with 3 bases in the middle. The CDR3 loop is CASSLDVNTEAFF. In nucleotides, the CDR3 is TGTGCCAGCAGCTTAGATGTGAACACTGAAGCTTTCTTT. Using reference TRBV7-9 and TRBJ1-1 for the parts outside the CDR3, the full variable domain is DTGVSQNPRHKITKRGQNVTFRCDPISEHNRLYWYRQTLGQGPEFLTYFQNEAQLEKSRLLSDRFSAERPKGSFSTLEIQRTEQGDSAMYLCASSLDVNTEAFFGQGTRLTVV.

Comments on this clonotype: A much larger clone lies one base from this, so it may be a read error. The V gene is TRBV10-2, the J gene TRBJ2-3, with 14 bases identical to TRBD2. The CDR3 has 16 residues. The J segment lost 4 bases and the V segment lost 6 bases, leaving 6 bases of the junction unmatched. CDR1 is WSHSY and CDR2 is SAAADI in the germline V gene. The CDR3: CASSGRLAGGADTQYF. Here the CDR3 DNA reads TGCGCCAGCAGCGGACGACTAGCGGGAGGGGCAGATACGCAGTATTTT.

As for this clonotype: This may come from a read error, since a much larger clone is one base off. The chain is built from TRBV13 and TRBJ2-5, with 7 bases aligning to TRBD2. The DNA end favors TRBJ2-1, so the J call may be wrong. This CDR3 spans 13 amino acids. Germline values: CDR1 PRHDT, CDR2 FYEKMQ (reference sequence). CDR3 residues: CASSDNAGETQFF. The CDR3 coding sequence is TGTGCCAGCAGCGATAACGCGGGAGAGACCCAGTTCTTC.

This clonotype was observed a few times. V is TRBV20-1 and J is TRBJ1-1; D perhaps matches TRBD1 (6 bases). Per the germline V gene, CDR1 is DFQATT and CDR2 is SNEGSKA (reference sequence). V was cut by 6 bases and J by 4 bases, with 15 bases left in between. This CDR3 is built from 13 residues. CDR3 in DNA: TGCAGTGCAGGGTCAGGGGCGAGCACTGAAGCTTTCTTT. Protein sequence: CSAGSGASTEAFF.